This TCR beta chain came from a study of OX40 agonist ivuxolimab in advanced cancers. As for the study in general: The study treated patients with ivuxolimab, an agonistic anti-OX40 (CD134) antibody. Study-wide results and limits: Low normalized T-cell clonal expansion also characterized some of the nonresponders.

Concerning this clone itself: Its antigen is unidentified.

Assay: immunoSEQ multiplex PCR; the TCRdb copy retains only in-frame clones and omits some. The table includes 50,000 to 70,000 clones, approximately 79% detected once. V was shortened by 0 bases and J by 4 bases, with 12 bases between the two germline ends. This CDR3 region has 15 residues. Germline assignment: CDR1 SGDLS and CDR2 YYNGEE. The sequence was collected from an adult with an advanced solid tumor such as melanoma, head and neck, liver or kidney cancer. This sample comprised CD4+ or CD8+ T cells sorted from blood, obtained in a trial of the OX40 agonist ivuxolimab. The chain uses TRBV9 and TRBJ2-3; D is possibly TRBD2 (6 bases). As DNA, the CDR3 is TGTGCCAGCAGCGTAGCGCGGGGAGTCCCAGATACGCAGTATTTT. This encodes CASSVARGVPDTQYF.